Listed below are T cell receptor beta chains from one sample, sequenced in a study of T cell responses to AZD1222 COVID-19 vaccine. This table comes from immunoSEQ multiplex PCR, and its TCRdb copy is limited to in-frame clones, with some not included. This repertoire shows approximately 130,000 clones, roughly 86% found once; its top ten account for over 5%. The starting material was peripheral blood, obtained 28 days after the second AZD1222 dose. Receptor source: an adult who received the AZD1222 COVID-19 vaccine. CDR3s leave out the opening cysteine and the closing phenylalanine or tryptophan.

CDR3aa	j_gene	v_gene
ASSLPQGAYEQY	TRBJ2-7	TRBV28
ASSFQGRELNTEAF	TRBJ1-1	TRBV5-8
ASSYSSNTEAF	TRBJ1-1	TRBV6-5
ASSLEGETQY	TRBJ2-5	TRBV27
ASSFLRDSDQPQH	TRBJ1-5	TRBV28
ASSGRGNQPQH	TRBJ1-5	TRBV2
ASSLVGRDEQF	TRBJ2-1	TRBV5-8
ASSTAGTSDYNEQF	TRBJ2-1	TRBV6-4
ASSVLQGTAEAF	TRBJ1-1	TRBV6-5
ASSVLAGGHNEQF	TRBJ2-1	TRBV2
ASSSGLAGNEQF	TRBJ2-1	TRBV13
AWSPNSNQPQH	TRBJ1-5	TRBV30
ASKAVGGQF	TRBJ2-1	TRBV6-5
ASSPNAADSYNEQF	TRBJ2-1	TRBV5-4
ATSARGGSTSYEQY	TRBJ2-7	TRBV15
ASSRDPGTEETQY	TRBJ2-5	TRBV3-1/TRBV3-2
ASSLGYGTRDYGYT	TRBJ1-2	TRBV7-2
AWSVLGETQY	TRBJ2-5	TRBV30
ASRPGTGGLNQPQH	TRBJ1-5	TRBV28
SFGLAGSNEQF	TRBJ2-1	TRBV29-1